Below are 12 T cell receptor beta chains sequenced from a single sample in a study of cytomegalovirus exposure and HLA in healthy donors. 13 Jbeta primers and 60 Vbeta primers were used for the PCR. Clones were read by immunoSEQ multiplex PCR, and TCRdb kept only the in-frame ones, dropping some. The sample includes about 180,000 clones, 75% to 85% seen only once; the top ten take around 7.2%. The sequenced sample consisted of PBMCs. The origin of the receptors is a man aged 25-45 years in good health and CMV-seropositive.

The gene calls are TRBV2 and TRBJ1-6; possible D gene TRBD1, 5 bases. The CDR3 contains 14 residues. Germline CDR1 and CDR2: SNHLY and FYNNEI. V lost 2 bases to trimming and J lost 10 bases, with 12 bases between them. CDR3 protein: CASSEWQGGSPLHF. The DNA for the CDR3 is TGTGCCAGCAGTGAATGGCAGGGAGGATCACCCCTCCACTTT.

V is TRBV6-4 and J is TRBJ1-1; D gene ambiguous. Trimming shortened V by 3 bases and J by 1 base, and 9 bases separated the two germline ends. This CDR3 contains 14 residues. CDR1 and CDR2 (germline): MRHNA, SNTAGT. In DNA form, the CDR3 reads TGTGCCAGCAGTGAAGGCACAGCGAACACTGAAGCTTTCTTT. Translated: CASSEGTANTEAFF.

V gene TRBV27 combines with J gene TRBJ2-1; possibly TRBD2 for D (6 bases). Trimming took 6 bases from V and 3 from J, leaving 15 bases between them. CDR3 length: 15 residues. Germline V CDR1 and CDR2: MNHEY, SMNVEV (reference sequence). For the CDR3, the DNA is TGTGCCAGCAGCCGAACGGGAGAGAACTACAATGAGCAGTTCTTC. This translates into CASSRTGENYNEQFF.

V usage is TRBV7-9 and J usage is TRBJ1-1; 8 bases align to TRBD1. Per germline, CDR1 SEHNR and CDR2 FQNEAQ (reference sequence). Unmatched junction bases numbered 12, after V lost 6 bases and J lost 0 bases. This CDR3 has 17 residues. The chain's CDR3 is CASRPTPGQDMNTEAFF. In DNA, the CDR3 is TGTGCCAGCAGACCGACCCCGGGACAGGACATGAACACTGAAGCTTTCTTT.

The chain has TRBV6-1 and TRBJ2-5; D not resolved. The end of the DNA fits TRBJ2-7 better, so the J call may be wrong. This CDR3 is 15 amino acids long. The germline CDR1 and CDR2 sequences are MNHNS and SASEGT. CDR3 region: CASSEAGLLSYEQYF. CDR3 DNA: TGTGCCAGCAGTGAAGCGGGCCTGTTGTCCTACGAGCAGTACTTC.

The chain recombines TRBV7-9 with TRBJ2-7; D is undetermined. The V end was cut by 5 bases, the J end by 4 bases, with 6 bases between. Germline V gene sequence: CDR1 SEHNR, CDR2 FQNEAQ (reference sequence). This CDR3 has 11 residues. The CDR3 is CASSHGYEQYF. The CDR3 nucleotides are TGTGCCAGCAGCCACGGGTACGAGCAGTACTTC. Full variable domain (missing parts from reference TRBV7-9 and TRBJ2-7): DTGVSQNPRHKITKRGQNVTFRCDPISEHNRLYWYRQTLGQGPEFLTYFQNEAQLEKSRLLSDRFSAERPKGSFSTLEIQRTEQGDSAMYLCASSHGYEQYFGPGTRLTVT.

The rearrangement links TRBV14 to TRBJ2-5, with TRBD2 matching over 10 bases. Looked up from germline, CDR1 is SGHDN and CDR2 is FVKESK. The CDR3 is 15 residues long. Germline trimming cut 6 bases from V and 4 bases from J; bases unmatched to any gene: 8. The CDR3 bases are TGTGCCAGCAGTCGGACTAGCGGATACCTAGAGACCCAGTACTTC. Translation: CASSRTSGYLETQYF.

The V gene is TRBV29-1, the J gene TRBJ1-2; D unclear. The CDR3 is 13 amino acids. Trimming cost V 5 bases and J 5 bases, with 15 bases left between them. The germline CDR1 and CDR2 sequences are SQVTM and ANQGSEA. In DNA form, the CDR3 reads TGCAGCGTTCTTCCCCCGGGGTTTTATGGCTACACCTTC. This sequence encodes CSVLPPGFYGYTF.

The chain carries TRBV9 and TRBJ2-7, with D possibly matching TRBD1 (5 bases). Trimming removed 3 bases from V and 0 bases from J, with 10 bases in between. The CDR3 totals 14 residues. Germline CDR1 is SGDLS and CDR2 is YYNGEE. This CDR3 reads CASSARQLSYEQYF. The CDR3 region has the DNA TGTGCCAGCAGCGCGCGACAGCTCTCCTACGAGCAGTACTTC.

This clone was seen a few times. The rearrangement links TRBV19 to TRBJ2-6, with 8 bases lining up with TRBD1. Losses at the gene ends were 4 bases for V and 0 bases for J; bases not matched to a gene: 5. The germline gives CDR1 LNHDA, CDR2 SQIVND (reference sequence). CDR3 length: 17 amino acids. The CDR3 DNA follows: TGTGCCAGTAGTAAAAGACAGGGGTTCTCTGGGGCCAACGTCCTGACTTTC. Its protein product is CASSKRQGFSGANVLTF. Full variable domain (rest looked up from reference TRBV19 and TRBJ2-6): DGGITQSPKYLFRKEGQNVTLSCEQNLNHDAMYWYRQDPGQGLRLIYYSQIVNDFQKGDIAEGYSVSREKKESFPLTVTSAQKNPTAFYLCASSKRQGFSGANVLTFGAGSRLTVL.

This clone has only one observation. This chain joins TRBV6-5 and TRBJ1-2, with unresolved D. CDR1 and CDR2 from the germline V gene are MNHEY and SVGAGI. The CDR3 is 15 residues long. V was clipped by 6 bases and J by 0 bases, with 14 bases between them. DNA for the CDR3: TGTGCCAGCAGGTTCCAGGTTCTCTCTAACTATGGCTACACCTTC. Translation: CASRFQVLSNYGYTF.

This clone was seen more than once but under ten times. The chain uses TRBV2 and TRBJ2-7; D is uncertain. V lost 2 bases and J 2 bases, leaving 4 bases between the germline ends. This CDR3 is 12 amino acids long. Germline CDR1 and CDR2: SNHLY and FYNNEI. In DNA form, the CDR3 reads TGTGCCAGCAGTGAAACAACCTACGAGCAGTACTTC. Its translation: CASSETTYEQYF.